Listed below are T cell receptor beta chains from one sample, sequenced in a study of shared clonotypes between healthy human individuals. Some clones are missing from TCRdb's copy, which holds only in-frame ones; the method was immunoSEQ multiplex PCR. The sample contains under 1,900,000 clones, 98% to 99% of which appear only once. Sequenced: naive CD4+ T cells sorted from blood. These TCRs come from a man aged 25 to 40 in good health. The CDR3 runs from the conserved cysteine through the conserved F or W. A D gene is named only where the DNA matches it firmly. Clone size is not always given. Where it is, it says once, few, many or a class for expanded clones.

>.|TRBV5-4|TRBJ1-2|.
CASSLVTGSSYTF
TGTGCCAGCAGCTTGGTAACAGGGTCGAGCTACACCTTC
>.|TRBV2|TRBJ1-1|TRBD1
CASMGQPNTEAFF
TGTGCCAGCATGGGACAGCCGAACACTGAAGCTTTCTTT
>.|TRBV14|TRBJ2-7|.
CASSPIRRSLQYF
TGTGCCAGCAGCCCGATAAGGCGAAGCTTGCAGTACTTC
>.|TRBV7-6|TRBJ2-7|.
CASSLFIVPGGTNHEQYF
TGTGCCAGCAGCTTATTTATCGTCCCCGGAGGGACAAACCACGAGCAGTACTTC
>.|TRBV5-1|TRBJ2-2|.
CASSRDGLNTGELFF
TGCGCCAGCAGCAGGGACGGATTGAACACCGGGGAGCTGTTTTTT
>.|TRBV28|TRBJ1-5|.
CASSPGPYSNQPQHF
TGTGCCAGCAGTCCGGGTCCTTATAGCAATCAGCCCCAGCATTTT
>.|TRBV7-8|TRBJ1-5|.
CASSLVGNQPQHF
TGTGCCAGCAGCTTAGTAGGCAATCAGCCCCAGCATTTT
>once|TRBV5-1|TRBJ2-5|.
CASRDQGETQYF
TGCGCCAGCAGGGATCAGGGGGAGACCCAGTACTTC
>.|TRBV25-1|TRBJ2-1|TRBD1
CASSEYPTGGSEQFF
TGTGCCAGCAGTGAATACCCCACAGGGGGGAGTGAGCAGTTCTTC
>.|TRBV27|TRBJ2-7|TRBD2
CASSLVASGAVYEQYF
TGTGCCAGCAGTTTGGTAGCTAGCGGAGCGGTCTACGAGCAGTACTTC
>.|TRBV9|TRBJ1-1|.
CASSAPFGSNTEAFF
TGTGCCAGCAGCGCCCCTTTCGGGTCCAACACTGAAGCTTTCTTT
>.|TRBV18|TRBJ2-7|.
CASSPGQLDEQYF
TGTGCCAGCTCCCCGGGGCAGTTGGACGAGCAGTACTTC
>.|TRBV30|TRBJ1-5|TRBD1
CAWSRDRGGFNQPQHF
TGTGCCTGGAGCAGGGACAGGGGGGGTTTCAATCAGCCCCAGCATTTT
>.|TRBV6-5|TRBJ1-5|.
CASSYSGGLNQPQHF
TGTGCCAGCAGTTACTCTGGGGGGCTCAATCAGCCCCAGCATTTT
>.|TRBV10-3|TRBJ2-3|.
CAITGAGRTDTQYF
TGTGCCATCACTGGCGCCGGTCGAACAGATACGCAGTATTTT
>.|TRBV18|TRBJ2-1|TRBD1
CASSSTGIQFF
TGTGCCAGCTCATCGACAGGGATACAGTTCTTC
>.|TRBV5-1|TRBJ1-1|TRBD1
CASSLEGDSLGEAFF
TGCGCCAGCAGCTTGGAAGGGGACAGCCTAGGAGAAGCTTTCTTT
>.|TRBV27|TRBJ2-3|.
CASTFAGGYTDTQYF
TGTGCCAGCACCTTTGCCGGGGGCTACACAGATACGCAGTATTTT
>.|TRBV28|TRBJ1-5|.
CASSFELNQPQHF
TGTGCCAGCAGCTTTGAGCTAAATCAGCCCCAGCATTTT
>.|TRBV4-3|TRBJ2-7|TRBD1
CASSPSGQFAYEQYF
TGCGCCAGCAGCCCTTCGGGACAGTTTGCCTACGAGCAGTACTTC
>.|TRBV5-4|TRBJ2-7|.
CASSFQLYEQYF
TGTGCCAGCAGCTTTCAGCTGTACGAGCAGTACTTC
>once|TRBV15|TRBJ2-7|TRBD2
CATSINPGGQYEQYF
TGTGCCACCAGCATCAACCCGGGAGGGCAGTACGAGCAGTACTTC
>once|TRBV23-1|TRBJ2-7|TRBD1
CASSQSIYEWDSSSYEQYF
TGCGCCAGCAGTCAATCAATTTACGAATGGGACAGTAGCTCCTACGAGCAGTACTTC
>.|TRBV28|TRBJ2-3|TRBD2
CASTPSGSSTDTQYF
TGTGCCAGCACCCCTAGCGGCAGTAGCACAGATACGCAGTATTTT